Listed below are T cell receptor beta chains from one sample, sequenced in a study of blood T cell repertoires in COVID-19. The table came from immunoSEQ multiplex PCR; TCRdb's copy has only in-frame clones and leaves some out. The sample has hundreds of thousands of clones, over 85% seen once; the top ten hold 3% to 4%. Sequenced: PBMCs or T cells enriched from blood (not recorded which). The source of these receptors is a woman in her twenties or thirties with acute COVID-19. Both conserved end residues are part of each CDR3. A D gene is named only where the DNA matches it firmly. For some rows the clone size is stated as once, few or many, or as a class when expanded; others skip it.

size,V,D,J,DNA,CDR3
NA,TRBV7-2,TRBD1,TRBJ1-2,TGTGCCAGCAGAATTAAGGGTTCACTCCCGACAGGGAACTATGGCTACACCTTC,CASRIKGSLPTGNYGYTF
once,TRBV4-3,TRBD1,TRBJ2-7,TGCGCCAGCAGCCGATCGACAGGGAAGTACGAGCAGTACTTC,CASSRSTGKYEQYF
NA,TRBV19,TRBD1,TRBJ1-4,TGTGCCAGTAGCCACAGGGGGGTGGATGAAAAACTGTTTTTT,CASSHRGVDEKLFF
few,TRBV19,NA,TRBJ2-1,TGTGCCAGTAGTATAAAAGGGGGGGGTACCAGTGAGCAGTTCTTC,CASSIKGGGTSEQFF
NA,TRBV2,NA,TRBJ1-5,TGTGCCAGCAGTGGAATTGTACAGTCTGATAGCAATCAGCCCCAGCATTTT,CASSGIVQSDSNQPQHF
once,TRBV19,TRBD1,TRBJ1-6,TGTGCCAGTAGGCCGCGGGAGGGGGCTAAGTCCGATAAAGATTCACCCCTCCACTTT,CASRPREGAKSDKDSPLHF
NA,TRBV18,NA,TRBJ1-4,TGTGCCAGCTCACCTCAGGATGAAAAACTGTTTTTT,CASSPQDEKLFF
few,TRBV10-3,NA,TRBJ2-5,TGTGCCATCAGTGAGAGGACGGGGAGTCAACAGTACCAAGAGACCCAGTACTTC,CAISERTGSQQYQETQYF
NA,TRBV18,NA,TRBJ1-6,TGTGCCAGCTCACCACCGTCGGGGTTTCATTCACCCCTCCACTTT,CASSPPSGFHSPLHF
NA,TRBV28,NA,TRBJ1-2,TGTGCCAGCCGGCCGCAGGTTGTAGACTATGGCTACACCTTC,CASRPQVVDYGYTF
NA,TRBV19,TRBD1,TRBJ1-2,TGTGCCAGTAGTATGGAGACAGGGGATGGCTACACCTTC,CASSMETGDGYTF
NA,TRBV5-1,NA,TRBJ1-3,TGCGCCAGCAGCGGGGGGTCGGAGAACACCATATATTTT,CASSGGSENTIYF
NA,TRBV19,TRBD1,TRBJ1-6,TGTGCCAGTAGTCCTAGGGGACAGGGGAATTCACCCCTCCACTTT,CASSPRGQGNSPLHF
once,TRBV6-5,NA,TRBJ1-2,TGTGCCAGCAGCTCGGCTTGGCTGGAGACGGGCTACACCTTC,CASSSAWLETGYTF
NA,TRBV4-3,NA,TRBJ1-5,TGCGCCAGCAGCCAACAACAGGGTACTCAGCCCCAGCATTTT,CASSQQQGTQPQHF
NA,TRBV5-1,TRBD1,TRBJ2-1,TGCGCCAGCAGCCAGGGACAGGGCCATTACAATGAGCAGTTCTTC,CASSQGQGHYNEQFF
NA,TRBV2,TRBD1,TRBJ2-1,TGTGCCAGCAGTGACGACAGGGGGCAAAACAATGAGCAGTTCTTC,CASSDDRGQNNEQFF
NA,TRBV9,NA,TRBJ1-1,TGTGCCAGCAGCGTAGTATCCCCGGGCACTGAAGCTTTCTTT,CASSVVSPGTEAFF
NA,TRBV5-1,NA,TRBJ2-7,TGCGCCAGCAGCTGGGCCCCGGGCGGAGACGGGGGAGTCGGCGAGCAGTACTTC,CASSWAPGGDGGVGEQYF
NA,TRBV9,TRBD1,TRBJ2-1,TGTGCCAGCAGCCCCCGGACAGGGTATTACAATGAGCAGTTCTTC,CASSPRTGYYNEQFF
few,TRBV27,NA,TRBJ1-1,TGTGCCAGCAGTTTTGGGGGGGAGAACACTGAAGCTTTCTTT,CASSFGGENTEAFF
NA,TRBV30,NA,TRBJ1-1,TGTGCCTGGAGTGATAGGAACACTGAAGCTTTCTTT,CAWSDRNTEAFF
NA,TRBV5-1,NA,TRBJ1-1,TGCGCCAGCAGCCGGGTAACCAACACTGAAGCTTTCTTT,CASSRVTNTEAFF
NA,TRBV5-5,TRBD1,TRBJ1-1,TGTGCCAGCACCATTGCGCACAGGGGTCAGTACACTGAAGCTTTCTTT,CASTIAHRGQYTEAFF
once,TRBV30,NA,TRBJ2-2,TGTGCCTTTGAGAGAGGAGGCGGGGAGCTGTTTTTT,CAFERGGGELFF
few,TRBV14,TRBD1,TRBJ2-2,TGTGCCAGCAGCCTCACCGGGACAGGGGGCTCCGGGGAGCTGTTTTTT,CASSLTGTGGSGELFF
NA,TRBV6-5,NA,TRBJ1-4,TGTGCCAGCAGTAGCGGACGTAGGCTGTTTTTT,CASSSGRRLFF
NA,TRBV9,NA,TRBJ2-1,TGTGCCAGCAGCGTAAGCCCATCACGGTCCTACAATGAGCAGTTCTTC,CASSVSPSRSYNEQFF
NA,TRBV11-2,TRBD1,TRBJ1-2,TGTGCCAGGCTTGACAGGGCGACGCATGGCTACACCTTC,CARLDRATHGYTF
NA,TRBV25-1,NA,TRBJ2-1,TGTGCCAGCAGTGAATCAGGGGTGGGGTTCAATGAGCAGTTCTTC,CASSESGVGFNEQFF
NA,TRBV7-9,NA,TRBJ2-1,TGTGCCAGCAGCGCCCGGGGCTACAATGAGCAGTTCTTC,CASSARGYNEQFF
NA,TRBV10-1,NA,TRBJ1-4,TGCGCCAGCAGTGGGAGATGGACTAATGAAAAACTGTTTTTT,CASSGRWTNEKLFF
NA,TRBV11-3,NA,TRBJ1-4,TGTGCCAGCAGCAGGGGGAGCAGTGAAAAACTGTTTTTT,CASSRGSSEKLFF
NA,TRBV10-3,TRBD1,TRBJ1-4,TGTGCCACAGGGGACAGCAATAATGAGAAACTGTTTTTT,CATGDSNNEKLFF
NA,TRBV3-1/TRBV3-2,TRBD1,TRBJ1-2,TGTGCCAGCAGCCAACCTTTAGGACAGGCCGGCGGCTACACCTTC,CASSQPLGQAGGYTF
NA,TRBV5-4,NA,TRBJ1-6,TGTGCCAGCAGCTTGGACAGGGCTGCCAAAGGCTCACCCCTCCACTTT,CASSLDRAAKGSPLHF
NA,TRBV27,NA,TRBJ1-4,TGTGCCAGCAGTTTGGGCGAAAAACTGTTTTTT,CASSLGEKLFF
once,TRBV3-1/TRBV3-2,TRBD1,TRBJ2-2,TGTGCCAGCAGCCAAGCCAGACAGGGAGAAACCGGGGAGCTGTTTTTT,CASSQARQGETGELFF
once,TRBV6-2/TRBV6-3,NA,TRBJ2-7,TGTGCCAGCAGTTACTCGACAGGGAGGTCAAAGCAGTACTTC,CASSYSTGRSKQYF
NA,TRBV2,TRBD2,TRBJ2-1,TGTGCCAGCAGGGGTACCAGCGGGGGAGACAATGAGCAGTTCTTC,CASRGTSGGDNEQFF
NA,TRBV5-1,NA,TRBJ2-7,TGCGCCAGCAGCTTCACTGACGGGGCCTACGAGCAGTACTTC,CASSFTDGAYEQYF
NA,TRBV19,NA,TRBJ2-2,TGTGCCAGTAGTATTTTGGCGGGACTGGGATTCAACACCGGGGAGCTGTTTTTT,CASSILAGLGFNTGELFF